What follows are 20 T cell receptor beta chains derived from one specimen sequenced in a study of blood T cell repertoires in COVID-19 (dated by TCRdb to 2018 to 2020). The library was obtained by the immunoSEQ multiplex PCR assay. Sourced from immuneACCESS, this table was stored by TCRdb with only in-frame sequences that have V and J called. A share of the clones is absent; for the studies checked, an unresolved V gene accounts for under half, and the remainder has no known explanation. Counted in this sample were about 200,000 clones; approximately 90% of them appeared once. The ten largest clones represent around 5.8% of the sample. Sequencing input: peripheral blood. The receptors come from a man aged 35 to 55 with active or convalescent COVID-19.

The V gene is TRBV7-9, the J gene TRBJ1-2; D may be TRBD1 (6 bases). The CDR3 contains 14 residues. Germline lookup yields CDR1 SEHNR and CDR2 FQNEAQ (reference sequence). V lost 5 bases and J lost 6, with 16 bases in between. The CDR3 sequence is CASSPLGTLDGYTF. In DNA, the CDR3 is TGTGCCAGCAGCCCGTTGGGGACATTAGATGGCTACACCTTC.

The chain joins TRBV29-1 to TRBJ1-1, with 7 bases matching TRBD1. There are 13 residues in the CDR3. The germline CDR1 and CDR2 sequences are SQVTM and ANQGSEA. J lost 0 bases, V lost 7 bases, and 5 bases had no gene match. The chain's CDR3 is CSENRGLNTEAFF. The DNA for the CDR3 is TGCAGCGAGAACAGGGGCTTGAACACTGAAGCTTTCTTT.

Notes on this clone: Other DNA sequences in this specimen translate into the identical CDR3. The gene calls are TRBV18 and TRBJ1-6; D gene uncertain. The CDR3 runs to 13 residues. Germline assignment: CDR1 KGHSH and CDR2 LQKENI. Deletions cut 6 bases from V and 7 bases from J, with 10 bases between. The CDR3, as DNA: TGTGCCAGCTCTCTTAACCGGAATTCACCCCTCCACTTT. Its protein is CASSLNRNSPLHF.

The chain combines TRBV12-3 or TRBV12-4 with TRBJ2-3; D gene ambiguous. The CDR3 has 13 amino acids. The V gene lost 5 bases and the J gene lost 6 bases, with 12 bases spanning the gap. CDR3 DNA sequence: TGTGCCAGCAGTCCTCTCAGGTTTGATACGCAGTATTTT. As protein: CASSPLRFDTQYF.

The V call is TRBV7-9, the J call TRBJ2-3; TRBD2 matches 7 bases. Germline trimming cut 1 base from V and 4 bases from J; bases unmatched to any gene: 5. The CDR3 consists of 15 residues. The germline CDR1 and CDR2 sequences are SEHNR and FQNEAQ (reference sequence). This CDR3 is CASSLGLADADTQYF. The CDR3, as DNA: TGTGCCAGCAGCTTAGGACTAGCTGACGCAGATACGCAGTATTTT. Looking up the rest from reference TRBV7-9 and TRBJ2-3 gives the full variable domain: DTGVSQNPRHKITKRGQNVTFRCDPISEHNRLYWYRQTLGQGPEFLTYFQNEAQLEKSRLLSDRFSAERPKGSFSTLEIQRTEQGDSAMYLCASSLGLADADTQYFGPGTRLTVL.

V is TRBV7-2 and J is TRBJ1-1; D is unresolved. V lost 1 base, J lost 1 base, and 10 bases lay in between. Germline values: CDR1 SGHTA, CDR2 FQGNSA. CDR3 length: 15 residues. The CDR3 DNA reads TGTGCCAGCAGCTTAGGAGCGGGGAGGAACACTGAAGCTTTCTTT. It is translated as CASSLGAGRNTEAFF.

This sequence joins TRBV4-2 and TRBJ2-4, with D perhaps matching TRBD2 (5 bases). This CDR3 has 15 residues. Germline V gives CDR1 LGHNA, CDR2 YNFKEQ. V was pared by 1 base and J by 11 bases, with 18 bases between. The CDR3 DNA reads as TGTGCCAGCAGCCAAGCCAATTCGGGGTCTCTCCTTCAGTACTTC. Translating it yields CASSQANSGSLLQYF.

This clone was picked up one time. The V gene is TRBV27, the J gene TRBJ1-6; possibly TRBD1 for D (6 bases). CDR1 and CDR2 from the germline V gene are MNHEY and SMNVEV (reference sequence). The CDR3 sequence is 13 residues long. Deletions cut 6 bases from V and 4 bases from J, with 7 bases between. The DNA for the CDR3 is TGTGCCAGCAGGGACAGTTATAATTCACCCCTCCACTTT. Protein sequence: CASRDSYNSPLHF.

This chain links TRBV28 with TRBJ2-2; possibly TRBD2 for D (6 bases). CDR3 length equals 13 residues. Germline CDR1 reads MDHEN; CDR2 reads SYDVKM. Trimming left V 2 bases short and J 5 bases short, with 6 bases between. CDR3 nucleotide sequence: TGTGCCAGCAGTTTAGCGGGGACCGGGGAGCTGTTTTTT. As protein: CASSLAGTGELFF.

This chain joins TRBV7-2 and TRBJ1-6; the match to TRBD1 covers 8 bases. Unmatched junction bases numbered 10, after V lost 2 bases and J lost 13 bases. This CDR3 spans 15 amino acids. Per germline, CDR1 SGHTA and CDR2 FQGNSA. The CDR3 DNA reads TGTGCCAGCAGCTTAAACCCTGGACAGGGTGGTCCCCTCCACTTT. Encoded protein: CASSLNPGQGGPLHF.

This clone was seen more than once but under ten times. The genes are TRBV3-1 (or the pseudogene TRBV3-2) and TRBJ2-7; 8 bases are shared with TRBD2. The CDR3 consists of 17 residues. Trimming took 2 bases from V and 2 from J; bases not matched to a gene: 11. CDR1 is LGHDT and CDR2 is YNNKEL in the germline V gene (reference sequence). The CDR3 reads CASSQLTGLGIPYEQYF. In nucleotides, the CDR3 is TGTGCCAGCAGCCAACTTACGGGACTAGGTATCCCCTACGAGCAGTACTTC.

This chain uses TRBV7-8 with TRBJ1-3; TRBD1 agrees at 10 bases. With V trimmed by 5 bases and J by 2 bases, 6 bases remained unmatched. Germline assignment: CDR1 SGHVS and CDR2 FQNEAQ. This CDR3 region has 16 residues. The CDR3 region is CASSLLDRGPGNTIYF. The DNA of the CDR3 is TGTGCCAGCAGCCTACTCGACAGGGGGCCTGGAAACACCATATATTTT. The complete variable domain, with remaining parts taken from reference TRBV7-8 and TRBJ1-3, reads GAGVSQSPRYKVAKRGQDVALRCDPISGHVSLFWYQQALGQGPEFLTYFQNEAQLDKSGLPSDRFFAERPEGSVSTLKIQRTQQEDSAVYLCASSLLDRGPGNTIYFGEGSWLTVV.

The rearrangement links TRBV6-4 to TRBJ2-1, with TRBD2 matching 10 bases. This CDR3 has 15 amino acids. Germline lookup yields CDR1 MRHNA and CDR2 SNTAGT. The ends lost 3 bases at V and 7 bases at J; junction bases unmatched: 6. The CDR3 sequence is CASSEIAGGGNEQFF. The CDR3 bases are TGTGCCAGCAGTGAAATAGCGGGGGGAGGAAATGAGCAGTTCTTC.

This chain's CDR3 is CAAYRTGGPGYGYTF. CDR3 in DNA: TGTGCCGCCTACCGGACAGGGGGCCCTGGCTATGGCTACACCTTC. This chain joins TRBV10-3 and TRBJ1-2, with TRBD1 matching 11 bases. This CDR3 has 15 amino acids. Germline V gene data show CDR1 as ENHRY and CDR2 as SYGVKD. The junction had 12 bases not matched to a gene; V was cut back by 11 bases and J by 4 bases.

The CDR3 DNA reads as TGTGCCAGCAGCCAAGTGCCGGGACTCCCCAATGAGCAGTTCTTC. It codes for CASSQVPGLPNEQFF. The chain links TRBV4-2 to TRBJ2-1; maybe TRBD2 (6 bases). CDR3 length equals 15 residues. V was shortened by 1 base and J by 6 bases, with 13 bases between the two germline ends. Germline CDR1 and CDR2: LGHNA and YNFKEQ.

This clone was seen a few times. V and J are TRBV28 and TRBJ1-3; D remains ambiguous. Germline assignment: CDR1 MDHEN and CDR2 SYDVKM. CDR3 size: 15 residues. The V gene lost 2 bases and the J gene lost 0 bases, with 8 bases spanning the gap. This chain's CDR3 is CASSLEGTSGNTIYF. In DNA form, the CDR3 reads TGTGCCAGCAGTTTAGAGGGAACCTCTGGAAACACCATATATTTT.

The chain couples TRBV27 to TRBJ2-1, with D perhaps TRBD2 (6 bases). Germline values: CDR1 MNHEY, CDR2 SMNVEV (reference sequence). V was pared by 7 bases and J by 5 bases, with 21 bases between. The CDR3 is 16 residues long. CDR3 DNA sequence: TGTGCCAGCACCGGGATAGCGGACGTATCGGACAATGAGCAGTTCTTC. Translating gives CASTGIADVSDNEQFF.

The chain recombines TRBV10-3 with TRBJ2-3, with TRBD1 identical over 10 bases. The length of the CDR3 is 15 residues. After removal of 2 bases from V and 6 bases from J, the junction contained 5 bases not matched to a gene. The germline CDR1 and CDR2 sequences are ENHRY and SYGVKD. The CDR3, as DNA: TGTGCCATCAGTGAGGTAGACAGGGGGCGCGATACGCAGTATTTT. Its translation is CAISEVDRGRDTQYF.

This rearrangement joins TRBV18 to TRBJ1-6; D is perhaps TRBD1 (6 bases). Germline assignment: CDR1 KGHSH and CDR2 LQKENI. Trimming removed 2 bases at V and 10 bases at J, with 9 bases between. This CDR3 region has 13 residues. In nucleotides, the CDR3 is TGTGCCAGCTCACCAGGGGGCGGATCACCCCTCCACTTT. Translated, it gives CASSPGGGSPLHF.

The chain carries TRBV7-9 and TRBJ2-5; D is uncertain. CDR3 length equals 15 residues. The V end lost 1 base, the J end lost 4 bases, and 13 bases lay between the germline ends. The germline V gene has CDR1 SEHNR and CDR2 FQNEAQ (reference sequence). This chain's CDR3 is CASSLVLGDSETQYF. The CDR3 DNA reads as TGTGCCAGCAGCTTAGTATTAGGCGACTCAGAGACCCAGTACTTC.